This entry features one TCR beta chain sequence. This sample was taken from a study of CXCR3-negative and CXCR3-positive naive CD8 T cells. The study made its TRB cDNA libraries by 5' RACE, adding UMI labels. TCRdb reworked the 5' RACE reads into one entry per CDR3 protein, no DNA. The sample totals 55,000 to 65,000 distinct CDR3 sequences. Germline V gene data show CDR1 as LGHNA and CDR2 as YSLEER. The CDR3 length is 17 residues. Naive CD8+ T lymphocytes were specified as CD45RO-CCR7+CD27+CD95-. The TCR comes from a human donor in good health. Some clones in this sample may be carry-over from other donors' samples. Sequencing was carried out using naive CXCR3- CD8+ T cells from blood. Subset defined: CD45RO-CCR7+CD27+CD95- naive CD8+ T cells lacking CXCR3 (TNR3-). V usage is TRBV4-3 and J usage is TRBJ2-1; the TCRdb D gene call, TRBD2, has no DNA to confirm it. The CDR3 loop reads CASSQDPASGTYNEQFF.